This is a list of T cell receptor beta chains from one sample in a study of blood T cell repertoires in COVID-19. Profiling relied on immunoSEQ multiplex PCR, and the TCRdb table lists in-frame clones only, not all of them. In the table there are about 220,000 clones, around 84% of which are singletons. Sequenced material: peripheral blood. These receptors were obtained from a woman aged 60-70 years who had recovered from COVID-19. The CDR3 runs from the conserved cysteine through the conserved F or W. Each record gives: V gene, clone size, J gene, D gene, CDR3 DNA, CDR3 protein. A D gene is named only where the DNA matches it firmly. Clone size, where shown, is once, few, many, or a class for clones that have expanded.

TRBV28	.	TRBJ2-1	TRBD1	TGTGCCAGCAGCCCGCCTTCCCCGGGACAGGTTACCTTCTCCTACAATGAGCAGTTCTTC	CASSPPSPGQVTFSYNEQFF
TRBV7-3	.	TRBJ1-1	.	TGTGCCAGCAGCTCAAACAGGGCCTCCACTGAAGCTTTCTTT	CASSSNRASTEAFF
TRBV19	few	TRBJ2-7	TRBD1	TGTGCCAGTAGTAGCCGCGGACAGGGCACCTACGAGCAGTACTTC	CASSSRGQGTYEQYF
TRBV4-3	.	TRBJ2-1	.	TGCGCCAGCAGCCAAGATATCGCGGGTGCCGACTACAATGAGCAGTTCTTC	CASSQDIAGADYNEQFF
TRBV4-3	.	TRBJ2-1	TRBD2	TGCGCCAGCAGCCCCCTAGCGGGGGCCAACAATGAGCAGTTCTTC	CASSPLAGANNEQFF
TRBV4-3	.	TRBJ2-3	.	TGCGCCAGCAGCCAATTGGGAGGAGGCGCAGATACGCAGTATTTT	CASSQLGGGADTQYF
TRBV10-1	.	TRBJ1-6	.	TGCGCCCACCGGGCGGGTAGCTCCTATAATTCACCCCTCCACTTT	CAHRAGSSYNSPLHF
TRBV18	.	TRBJ2-3	.	TGTGCCAGCTCACCTTTTAGCGGCACAGATACGCAGTATTTT	CASSPFSGTDTQYF
TRBV14	.	TRBJ2-5	TRBD2	TGTGCCAGCAGCAAGGGACTAGCGAGGCCAGGGACCCAGTACTTC	CASSKGLARPGTQYF
TRBV6-2/TRBV6-3	few	TRBJ1-6	.	TGTGCCAGCAGTTACGCGTATTCACCCCTCCACTTT	CASSYAYSPLHF
TRBV5-1	.	TRBJ1-4	.	TGCGCCAGCAGCCCCGTCGGAGGGCCCGACGAAAAACTGTTTTTT	CASSPVGGPDEKLFF
TRBV9	.	TRBJ2-1	.	TGTGCCAGCAGCGTAGGTTCGGGGTTTCAGTTCTTC	CASSVGSGFQFF
TRBV6-5	.	TRBJ2-7	.	TGTGCCAGCAGTTACGTGGCAGGTTCGTCCTACGAGCAGTACTTC	CASSYVAGSSYEQYF
TRBV4-1	few	TRBJ1-6	.	TGCGCCAGCAGCCAAGCCCAGGCCAGTAGATATTCACCCCTCCACTTT	CASSQAQASRYSPLHF
TRBV19	.	TRBJ2-1	.	TGTGCCAGTAGTATAGATCGCGGCCTGGATGGCAATGAGCAGTTCTTC	CASSIDRGLDGNEQFF
TRBV6-5	once	TRBJ2-7	TRBD1	TGTGCCAGCAGTTATCGGGCGGACAGGGCACACGAGCAGTACTTC	CASSYRADRAHEQYF
TRBV13	.	TRBJ1-1	.	TGTGCCAGCAGCTTCAATAGGGGAGGCACTGAAGCTTTCTTT	CASSFNRGGTEAFF
TRBV2	.	TRBJ1-5	TRBD1	TGTGCCAGCAGTCAACCACAGGGGCCTAGCAATCAGCCCCAGCATTTT	CASSQPQGPSNQPQHF
TRBV7-3	.	TRBJ2-3	.	TGTGCCAGCAGCTTGAGGGGGAACCTTCTCACAGATACGCAGTATTTT	CASSLRGNLLTDTQYF
TRBV27	.	TRBJ1-5	.	TGTGCCAGCAGTTTGGGTCCCGGGACACTAGTCAATCAGCCCCAGCATTTT	CASSLGPGTLVNQPQHF
TRBV7-9	.	TRBJ1-3	.	TGTGCCAGCAGCTTATCGCTGGCAGGGGCTGGAAACACCATATATTTT	CASSLSLAGAGNTIYF
TRBV5-5	.	TRBJ2-1	TRBD2	TGTGCCAGCAGCCCGAGACTAGCGACCTCTTCCTACAATGAGCAGTTCTTC	CASSPRLATSSYNEQFF
TRBV7-8	.	TRBJ1-1	.	TGTGCCAGCAGCTTAGGACTTACAGGGTTTACTGAAGCTTTCTTT	CASSLGLTGFTEAFF
TRBV12-5	.	TRBJ1-5	TRBD1	TGTGCTAGTGGTTTGGCCCTAGTGGGACAGCCAAATCAGCCCCAGCATTTT	CASGLALVGQPNQPQHF
TRBV10-3	.	TRBJ2-5	TRBD2	TGTGCCATCAGCGTAGCGGGGGGCCTACAAGAGACCCAGTACTTC	CAISVAGGLQETQYF
TRBV18	.	TRBJ2-7	TRBD2	TGTGCCAGCTCACGGACTAGCGGGGGGTTATACGAGCAGTACTTC	CASSRTSGGLYEQYF
TRBV5-1	.	TRBJ2-2	.	TGCGCCAGCAGCTTGGGCAGGGTCGGATCCGGGGAGCTGTTTTTT	CASSLGRVGSGELFF
TRBV6-2/TRBV6-3	few	TRBJ1-1	TRBD1	TGTGCCAGCAGTTACCGGGACAGAAGGACTGAAGCTTTCTTT	CASSYRDRRTEAFF
TRBV7-9	.	TRBJ2-5	.	TGTGCCAGCGATAAACCGGGAGAGACCCAGTACTTC	CASDKPGETQYF
TRBV11-2	.	TRBJ2-5	TRBD2	TGTGCCAGCAGCTTCACTAGCGGGGGGGCCGGGGAGACCCAGTACTTC	CASSFTSGGAGETQYF
TRBV11-2	.	TRBJ1-2	.	TGTGCCAGCAGCTCCACGCGGGGGCGGTTCTATGGCTACACCTTC	CASSSTRGRFYGYTF